This T cell receptor beta chain came from a study of blood T cell repertoires in COVID-19. Assay used: immunoSEQ multiplex PCR; TCRdb lists only in-frame clones, some missing. The sample lists some 270,000 clones; around 89% were seen once. Germline V gene sequence: CDR1 KGHSH, CDR2 LQKENI. V lost 3 bases and J lost 4; bases outside the gene matches: 5. This CDR3 spans 14 amino acids. The sequencing sample was made of peripheral blood. This receptor was identified in a man aged 25 to 45 with acute or convalescent COVID-19. The chain is built from TRBV18 and TRBJ1-2, with 7 bases that match TRBD1. CDR3 bases: TGTGCCAGCTCACCGGGACAGCAAGTCTATGGCTACACCTTC. Translating gives CASSPGQQVYGYTF. Supplemented by reference TRBV18 and TRBJ1-2, the full variable domain reads NAGVMQNPRHLVRRRGQEARLRCSPMKGHSHVYWYRQLPEEGLKFMVYLQKENIIDESGMPKERFSAEFPKEGPSILRIQQVVRGDSAAYFCASSPGQQVYGYTFGSGTRLTVV.